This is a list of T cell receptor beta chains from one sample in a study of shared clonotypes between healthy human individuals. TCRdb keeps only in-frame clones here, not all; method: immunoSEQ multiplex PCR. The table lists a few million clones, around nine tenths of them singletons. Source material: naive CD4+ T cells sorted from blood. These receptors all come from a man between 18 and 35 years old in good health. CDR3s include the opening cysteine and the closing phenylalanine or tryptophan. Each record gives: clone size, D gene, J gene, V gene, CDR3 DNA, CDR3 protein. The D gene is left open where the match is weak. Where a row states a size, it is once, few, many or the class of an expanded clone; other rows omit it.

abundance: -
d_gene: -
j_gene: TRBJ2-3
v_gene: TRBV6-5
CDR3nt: TGTGCCAGCAGTTACGGGGGCCTAAGCACAGATACGCAGTATTTT
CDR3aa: CASSYGGLSTDTQYF

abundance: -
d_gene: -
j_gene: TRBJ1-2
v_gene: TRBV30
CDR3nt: TGTGCCTGGAGTGTAAAGCGTGCGGATGGCTACACCTTC
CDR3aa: CAWSVKRADGYTF

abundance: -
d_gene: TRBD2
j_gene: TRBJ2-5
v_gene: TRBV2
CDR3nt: TGTGCCAGCAGCGTAGCGGGGGCCTACCAAGAGACCCAGTACTTC
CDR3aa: CASSVAGAYQETQYF

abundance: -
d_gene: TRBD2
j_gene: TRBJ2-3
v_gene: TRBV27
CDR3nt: TGTGCCAGCAGTTTCGGGGGGGGAACAGATACGCAGTATTTT
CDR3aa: CASSFGGGTDTQYF

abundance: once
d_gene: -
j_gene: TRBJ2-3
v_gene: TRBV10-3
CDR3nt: TGTGCCATCAGTGAGAGGAACACAGATACGCAGTATTTT
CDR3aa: CAISERNTDTQYF

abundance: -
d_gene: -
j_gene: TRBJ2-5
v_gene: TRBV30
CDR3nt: TGTGCCTGGAGTGGCTTCGAGACCCAGTACTTC
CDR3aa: CAWSGFETQYF

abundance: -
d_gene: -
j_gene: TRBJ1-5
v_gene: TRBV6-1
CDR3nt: TGTGCCAGCAGTTGGGTTCGAGCGGAGCCCCAGCATTTT
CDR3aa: CASSWVRAEPQHF

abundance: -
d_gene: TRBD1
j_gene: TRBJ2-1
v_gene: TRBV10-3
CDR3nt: TGTGCCCTCCGAGGACAGGAAAACAATGAGCAGTTCTTC
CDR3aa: CALRGQENNEQFF

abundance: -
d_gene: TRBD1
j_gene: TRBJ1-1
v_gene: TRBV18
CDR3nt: TGTGCCAGCTCGCGAGGTAGTTACAGGGGGTCTGGGACTGAAGCTTTCTTT
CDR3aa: CASSRGSYRGSGTEAFF

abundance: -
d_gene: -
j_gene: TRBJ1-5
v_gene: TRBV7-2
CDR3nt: TGTGCCAGCAGCTTCGGACAGAAAAATCAGCCCCAGCATTTT
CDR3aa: CASSFGQKNQPQHF